The present TCR beta chain was sequenced within a study of T cells after yellow fever vaccination. This CDR3 is built from 13 residues. The V gene lost 0 bases and the J gene lost 8 bases, with 10 bases spanning the gap. Study results and caveats: Though it reached lower strength, the secondary response hit its peak faster, day 5 versus 15.

TCRdb reprocessed the 5' RACE reads via MiXCR and lists one record per CDR3 protein. The sample has some 80,000 distinct CDR3 sequences, more than 10% seen once; the top ten hold under 30%. The clonotype originates from a man aged 18 to 30 who received the YFV17D yellow fever vaccine. The chain is built from TRBV12-3 or TRBV12-4 and TRBJ1-2; D call uncertain. This specimen consisted of CD8+ T cells not binding an NS4B(214-222) dextramer, sorted from PBMCs, obtained roughly 20 days after the first yellow fever vaccination. CDR3 DNA sequence: TGTGCCAGCAGTTTAGCAGAGAGGCAAGGCTACACCTTC. Its translation: CASSLAERQGYTF.